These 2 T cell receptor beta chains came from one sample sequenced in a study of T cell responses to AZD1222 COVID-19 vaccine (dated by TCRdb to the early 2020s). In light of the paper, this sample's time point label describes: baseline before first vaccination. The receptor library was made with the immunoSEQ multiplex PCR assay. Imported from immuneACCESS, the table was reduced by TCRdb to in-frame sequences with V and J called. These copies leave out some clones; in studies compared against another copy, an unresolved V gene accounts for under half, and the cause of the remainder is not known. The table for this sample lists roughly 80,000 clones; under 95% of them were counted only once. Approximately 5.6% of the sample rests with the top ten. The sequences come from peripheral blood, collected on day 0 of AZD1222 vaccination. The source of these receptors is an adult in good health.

DNA for the CDR3: TGCGCCAGCAGCTTGGTTGCAGGGGTCTACGAGCAGTACTTC. Translated, it gives CASSLVAGVYEQYF. V is TRBV5-1 and J is TRBJ2-7; the D gene is possibly TRBD1 (6 bases). V was shortened by 0 bases and J by 3 bases, with 10 bases between the two germline ends. Germline V lookup: CDR1 SGHRS, CDR2 YFSETQ. The CDR3 is 14 residues long.

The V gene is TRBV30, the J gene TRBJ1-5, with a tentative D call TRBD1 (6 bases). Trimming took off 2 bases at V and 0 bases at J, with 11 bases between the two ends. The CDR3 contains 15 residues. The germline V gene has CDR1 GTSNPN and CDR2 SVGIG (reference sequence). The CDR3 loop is CAWSRDINSNQPQHF. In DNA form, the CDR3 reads TGTGCCTGGAGTAGGGACATCAATAGCAATCAGCCCCAGCATTTT.